The rows below give T cell receptor beta chains drawn from one sample of a study of T cell responses to AZD1222 COVID-19 vaccine. Method: immunoSEQ multiplex PCR; TCRdb's copy keeps in-frame clones and lacks some. The table records 130,000 or so clones, around 83% of them present only once. The sample here was peripheral blood, taken on day 0 of AZD1222 vaccination. The receptors stem from an adult in good health. The CDR3 runs from the conserved cysteine through the conserved F or W. D genes are given only for firm matches. Rows give clone size only sometimes, using once, few, many, or a class for an expanded clone.

j_gene,v_gene,d_gene,abundance,CDR3aa,CDR3nt
TRBJ2-4,TRBV5-6,.,.,CASSSPHRAVGIQYF,TGTGCCAGCAGCTCCCCGCACCGGGCAGTCGGCATTCAGTACTTC
TRBJ1-1,TRBV5-4,.,once,CASSLLWQGRTEAFF,TGTGCCAGCAGCTTGTTATGGCAGGGGAGGACTGAAGCTTTCTTT
TRBJ2-7,TRBV10-3,TRBD2,.,CAISRGLAGGHGSYEQYF,TGTGCCATCAGTCGGGGACTAGCGGGAGGCCACGGCTCCTACGAGCAGTACTTC
TRBJ1-1,TRBV15,.,.,CATSRDRPGNTEAFF,TGTGCCACCAGCAGAGATCGTCCGGGCAACACTGAAGCTTTCTTT
TRBJ2-7,TRBV3-1/TRBV3-2,.,.,CASSQDTREGEGPYEQYF,TGTGCCAGCAGCCAAGATACCAGGGAGGGGGAAGGCCCCTACGAGCAGTACTTC
TRBJ2-2,TRBV5-1,.,.,CASSLAVTPLGNTGELFF,TGCGCCAGCAGCTTAGCAGTGACTCCCTTGGGGAACACCGGGGAGCTGTTTTTT
TRBJ1-1,TRBV27,.,.,CASRENTEAFF,TGTGCCAGCAGGGAGAACACTGAAGCTTTCTTT
TRBJ1-2,TRBV24-1,.,.,CATSDSGTDYGYTF,TGTGCCACCAGTGATTCCGGGACGGATTATGGCTACACCTTC
TRBJ1-1,TRBV11-2,TRBD1,.,CASSQRQGARTEAFF,TGTGCCAGCAGCCAAAGACAGGGGGCTCGGACTGAAGCTTTCTTT
TRBJ1-5,TRBV10-3,.,.,CAISEQLTDQPQHF,TGTGCCATCAGTGAGCAGCTGACAGATCAGCCCCAGCATTTT
TRBJ1-6,TRBV5-1,TRBD1,.,CASSPLTGDDSPLHF,TGCGCCAGCAGCCCACTGACAGGGGACGATTCACCCCTCCACTTT
TRBJ1-3,TRBV5-1,TRBD1,.,CASSLDREGNTIYF,TGCGCCAGCAGCTTAGACAGGGAAGGAAACACCATATATTTT
TRBJ2-7,TRBV29-1,TRBD1,.,CSALGQVFSYEQYF,TGCAGCGCCCTGGGACAGGTCTTCTCCTACGAGCAGTACTTC
TRBJ1-2,TRBV9,.,.,CASSRTPGYEDGYTF,TGTGCCAGCAGTAGGACTCCAGGGTATGAGGATGGCTACACCTTC
TRBJ1-2,TRBV12-3/TRBV12-4,.,.,CASSSRQVGGYTF,TGTGCCAGCAGTAGCCGACAGGTGGGAGGCTACACCTTC